This TCR beta chain was identified in a study of shared clonotypes between healthy human individuals. Findings of the study overall: Memory subsets had estimated richness that was generally smaller than that of naive subsets.

Profiling relied on immunoSEQ multiplex PCR, and the TCRdb table lists in-frame clones only, not all of them. The sample yields 2 million to 2.5 million clones, more than 80% seen once. CDR3 length equals 15 residues. Germline loops: CDR1 SGHTA, CDR2 FQGTGA. V was clipped by 5 bases and J by 7 bases; unmatched bases: 7. Concerning this clone: What it binds is unknown.

The sample was naive CD4+ T cells from PBMCs. Subset denoted: CD45RA+ positively selected. This sequence joins TRBV7-3 and TRBJ2-1; 11 positions match TRBD2. This TCR was sampled from a man younger than 30 in good health. Some clones in this sample may be carry-over from other donors' samples. The CDR3 reads CASSRRLAGTNEQFF. The CDR3 DNA sequence: TGTGCCAGCAGCCGTAGACTAGCGGGAACTAATGAGCAGTTCTTC. Together with reference TRBV7-3 and TRBJ2-1, the CDR3 gives the full variable domain: GAGVSQTPSNKVTEKGKYVELRCDPISGHTALYWYRQSLGQGPEFLIYFQGTGAADDSGLPNDRFFAVRPEGSVSTLKIQRTERGDSAVYLCASSRRLAGTNEQFFGPGTRLTVL.